Presented here are 27 T cell receptor beta chains from one specimen sequenced in a study of blood T cell repertoires in COVID-19. Here immunoSEQ multiplex PCR was the method, and the copy in TCRdb shows in-frame clones only, minus some. The sample consists of about 310,000 clones, around 89% of them appearing once. The specimen sequenced was peripheral blood. Every receptor here comes from a woman in her thirties or forties with COVID-19, enrolled during active disease.

The J gene is TRBJ1-5, the V gene TRBV19; D is uncertain. Trimming removed 4 bases at V and 3 bases at J, with 13 bases between. Germline CDR1 reads LNHDA; CDR2 reads SQIVND (reference sequence). The CDR3 loop spans 15 amino acids. Here the CDR3 reads CASSTSARNNQPQHF. DNA for the CDR3: TGTGCCAGTAGTACCTCTGCGCGGAACAATCAGCCCCAGCATTTT.

The chain employs TRBV29-1 and TRBJ2-6, with 11 bases matching TRBD1. Germline lookup yields CDR1 SQVTM and CDR2 ANQGSEA. V shed 5 bases, J shed 0 bases, and the junction held 9 bases outside the gene matches. The CDR3 runs to 18 residues. The CDR3 here is CSVPDRGPRGSGANVLTF. The CDR3 DNA reads as TGCAGCGTTCCGGACAGGGGGCCGAGAGGCTCTGGGGCCAACGTCCTGACTTTC.

The chain has TRBV30 and TRBJ1-6, with TRBD1 matching over 7 bases. The V and J ends lost 3 bases and 7 bases, in that order; junction bases with no gene match: 6. This CDR3 is 14 amino acids long. Germline V gene sequence: CDR1 GTSNPN, CDR2 SVGIG (reference sequence). This chain's CDR3 is CAWRRQGGNSPLHF. For the CDR3, the DNA is TGTGCCTGGAGACGACAGGGTGGGAATTCACCCCTCCACTTT.

V is TRBV19 and J is TRBJ1-2; perhaps TRBD1 as D (5 bases). The CDR3 is 12 residues long. Trimming removed 2 bases at V and 6 bases at J, with 7 bases between. Germline V lookup: CDR1 LNHDA, CDR2 SQIVND (reference sequence). The CDR3 region is CASSIWGDGYTF. CDR3 coding DNA: TGTGCCAGTAGTATATGGGGGGATGGCTACACCTTC.

The CDR3 loop is CAISPGTSGGRDNEQFF. Written as DNA, the CDR3 is TGTGCCATCAGCCCCGGGACTAGCGGGGGTCGGGACAATGAGCAGTTCTTC. The V call is TRBV10-3, the J call TRBJ2-1; the match to TRBD2 covers 14 bases. Germline CDR1 ENHRY, CDR2 SYGVKD. The CDR3 runs to 17 residues. V lost 6 bases to trimming and J lost 5 bases; unmatched junction nucleotides: 9.

V and J are TRBV27 and TRBJ2-7, with 9 bases aligning to TRBD1. The germline V gene encodes CDR1 MNHEY and CDR2 SMNVEV (reference sequence). CDR3 length: 14 amino acids. With 5 bases clipped from V and 3 bases from J, the junction kept 5 bases outside the gene matches. The CDR3 is CASSLRQGVYEQYF. CDR3 bases: TGTGCCAGCAGTCTTAGACAGGGGGTCTACGAGCAGTACTTC.

V and J are TRBV5-1 and TRBJ1-4; 7 nucleotides line up with TRBD1. This CDR3 contains 14 residues. With V trimmed by 2 bases and J by 7 bases, 5 bases remained unmatched. Germline V gene sequence: CDR1 SGHRS, CDR2 YFSETQ. The CDR3 sequence: CASSLQGYGEKLFF. CDR3 in DNA: TGCGCCAGCAGCTTACAGGGGTACGGTGAAAAACTGTTTTTT.

This clone was seen more than once but under ten times. V gene TRBV6-2 or TRBV6-3 combines with J gene TRBJ1-1; D ambiguous. The germline V and J ends were trimmed by 4 bases and 3 bases, with 15 bases remaining between them. CDR1 and CDR2 (germline): MNHEY, SVGEGT. There are 15 residues in the CDR3. The CDR3: CASSSHPRSDTEAFF. The DNA for the CDR3 is TGTGCCAGCAGTTCCCACCCCCGGTCGGACACTGAAGCTTTCTTT.

The genes are TRBV5-8 and TRBJ1-5; 9 nucleotides match TRBD1. The CDR3 consists of 15 residues. Germline loops: CDR1 SGHTS, CDR2 YDEGEE. Trimming at V came to 0 bases and at J to 5 bases, leaving 3 bases not matched to a gene. CDR3 in amino acids: CASSLGQGEYQPQHF. As DNA, the CDR3 is TGTGCCAGCAGCTTGGGACAGGGGGAGTATCAGCCCCAGCATTTT. Using reference TRBV5-8 and TRBJ1-5 for the parts outside the CDR3, the full variable domain is EAGVTQSPTHLIKTRGQQATLRCSPISGHTSVYWYQQALGLGLQFLLWYDEGEERNRGNFPPRFSGRQFPNYSSELNVNALELEDSALYLCASSLGQGEYQPQHFGDGTRLSIL.

The chain carries TRBV27 and TRBJ1-5, with D perhaps TRBD1 (6 bases). The germline gives CDR1 MNHEY, CDR2 SMNVEV (reference sequence). The CDR3 extends over 14 amino acids. The V end was cut by 7 bases, the J end by 5 bases, with 15 bases between. This CDR3 is CASKPQGFDQPQHF. The CDR3 DNA reads as TGTGCCAGCAAACCCCAGGGGTTTGATCAGCCCCAGCATTTT.

The chain recombines TRBV7-6 with TRBJ2-3, with 8 bases aligning to TRBD1. The CDR3 extends over 15 amino acids. J gave up 3 bases and V 4 bases, and 6 bases lay outside the gene matches. Looked up from germline, CDR1 is SGHVS and CDR2 is FNYEAQ. In nucleotides, the CDR3 is TGTGCCAGCAGCTCCCTCAGGGGGCGGACAGATACGCAGTATTTT. This sequence encodes CASSSLRGRTDTQYF.

This clone was found once. This chain links TRBV27 with TRBJ1-1; D is uncertain. This CDR3 has 13 residues. Per the germline V gene, CDR1 is MNHEY and CDR2 is SMNVEV (reference sequence). Between the trimmed V and J ends, which lost 6 bases and 1 base, there was a span of 9 bases. The CDR3 nucleotides read TGTGCCAGCAGCGAAACATGGAACACTGAAGCTTTCTTT. It is translated as CASSETWNTEAFF.

The gene calls are TRBV9 and TRBJ1-1, with TRBD1 identical over 7 bases. V shed 4 bases and J 0 bases; nucleotides not matched to a gene: 6. CDR3 size: 15 residues. The germline V gene encodes CDR1 SGDLS and CDR2 YYNGEE. CDR3 nucleotide sequence: TGTGCCAGCAGCATGACGGACAGGTTGAACACTGAAGCTTTCTTT. Its translation: CASSMTDRLNTEAFF.

This chain joins TRBV7-9 and TRBJ2-2; TRBD2 agrees at 9 bases. CDR1 SEHNR and CDR2 FQNEAQ come from the germline V gene (reference sequence). Trimming removed 8 bases from V and 3 bases from J; junction bases left unmatched: 7. The CDR3 contains 15 residues. The CDR3 here is CASGFLAGHTGELFF. CDR3 DNA: TGTGCCAGCGGTTTTCTAGCGGGACACACCGGGGAGCTGTTTTTT.

The chain employs TRBV6-1 and TRBJ1-2; D gene ambiguous. V lost 1 base, J lost 6 bases, and 9 bases lay in between. The length of the CDR3 is 13 residues. Germline assignment: CDR1 MNHNS and CDR2 SASEGT. CDR3 sequence reads: CASSEVYGDGYTF. The CDR3 region has the DNA TGTGCCAGCAGTGAAGTATACGGGGATGGCTACACCTTC.

CDR3 residues: CASSVSPGPTYEQYF. In nucleotides, the CDR3 is TGTGCCAGCAGCGTAAGTCCAGGGCCTACCTACGAGCAGTACTTC. The J gene is TRBJ2-7, the V gene TRBV6-4; TRBD1 is a possible D gene (5 bases). CDR3 size: 15 residues. Germline loops: CDR1 MRHNA, CDR2 SNTAGT. Trimming removed 6 bases from V and 2 bases from J, with 17 bases in between.

V gene TRBV5-6 combines with J gene TRBJ1-1; 11 bases align to TRBD1. V trimming: 0 bases; J trimming: 5 bases; junction bases outside the gene matches: 6. This CDR3 is built from 16 residues. The germline gives CDR1 SGHDT, CDR2 YYEEEE. The chain's CDR3 is CASSLAWTGGWTEAFF. The CDR3 DNA reads TGTGCCAGCAGCTTGGCTTGGACAGGGGGCTGGACTGAAGCTTTCTTT.

This chain links TRBV7-2 with TRBJ2-1, with 8 bases that match TRBD2. Trimming cost V 2 bases and J 8 bases; bases outside gene matches: 8. Germline CDR1 and CDR2: SGHTA and FQGNSA. The CDR3 is 15 amino acids. In nucleotides, the CDR3 is TGTGCCAGCAGCTTAATCGTAGCGGGGTTTTATGAGCAGTTCTTC. Protein product: CASSLIVAGFYEQFF.

This clone was detected once. The chain combines TRBV27 with TRBJ2-2, with TRBD2 matching over 10 bases. Germline assignment: CDR1 MNHEY and CDR2 SMNVEV (reference sequence). The CDR3 covers 17 residues. J lost 6 bases, V lost 1 base, and 8 bases had no gene match. CDR3 loop: CASSLWGLARSPGELFF. CDR3 DNA: TGTGCCAGCAGTTTATGGGGACTAGCGAGAAGTCCCGGGGAGCTGTTTTTT.

With regard to this clone: Within the sample, other DNA sequences also encode this same CDR3. This chain joins TRBV28 and TRBJ1-1, with a possible D match to TRBD1 (6 bases). The CDR3 is 15 residues long. Per the germline V gene, CDR1 is MDHEN and CDR2 is SYDVKM. Trimming stripped 6 bases from V and 1 base from J, with 15 bases between. This chain's CDR3 is CASSPRGGGNTEAFF. CDR3 nucleotide sequence: TGTGCCAGCAGCCCCCGGGGAGGGGGGAACACTGAAGCTTTCTTT. Supplemented by reference TRBV28 and TRBJ1-1, the full variable domain reads DVKVTQSSRYLVKRTGEKVFLECVQDMDHENMFWYRQDPGLGLRLIYFSYDVKMKEKGDIPEGYSVSREKKERFSLILESASTNQTSMYLCASSPRGGGNTEAFFGQGTRLTVV.

The chain carries TRBV12-5 and TRBJ2-5; a weak D match, TRBD2 (6 bases). In germline, CDR1 is LGHNT, CDR2 FRNRAP. Trimming stripped 6 bases from V and 4 bases from J, with 12 bases between. The CDR3 is made up of 13 amino acids. The CDR3 region has the DNA TGTGCTAGTGGCCAGACTAGTGTAGAGACCCAGTACTTC. It is translated as CASGQTSVETQYF.

The rearrangement joins TRBV28 to TRBJ1-5; the match to TRBD1 covers 7 bases. The CDR3 has 14 amino acids. CDR1 and CDR2 (germline): MDHEN, SYDVKM. V lost 7 bases, J lost 4 bases, and 7 bases stayed unmatched. The CDR3 reads CASNSGQLNQPQHF. The DNA for the CDR3 is TGTGCCAGCAATTCGGGACAGTTGAATCAGCCCCAGCATTTT.

The chain uses TRBV3-1 (or the pseudogene TRBV3-2) and TRBJ1-5; 8 nucleotides match TRBD1. Germline CDR1 LGHDT, CDR2 YNNKEL (reference sequence). The CDR3 extends over 17 amino acids. The junction had 10 bases not matched to a gene; V was cut back by 0 bases and J by 6 bases. CDR3 sequence (DNA): TGTGCCAGCAGCCAAGATCTTCGACAGGGGTCTGCTCAGCCCCAGCATTTT. Translation: CASSQDLRQGSAQPQHF.

The chain uses TRBV6-1 and TRBJ1-1, with TRBD1 as a possible D gene (6 bases). CDR3 size: 15 residues. Germline CDR1 reads MNHNS; CDR2 reads SASEGT. V gave up 10 bases and J gave up 0 bases, with 18 bases separating them. The CDR3 sequence: CATGASRTVNTEAFF. Written as DNA, the CDR3 is TGTGCCACAGGGGCCTCCAGGACCGTGAACACTGAAGCTTTCTTT.

V gene TRBV5-1 combines with J gene TRBJ2-5; TRBD1 agrees at 11 bases. Germline V CDR1 and CDR2: SGHRS, YFSETQ. V lost 4 bases and J lost 5; bases outside the gene matches: 10. The CDR3 has 16 residues. DNA for the CDR3: TGCGCCAGCAGCCGGACAGGGGGCCAAGTACGGGAGACCCAGTACTTC. Protein: CASSRTGGQVRETQYF.

This chain joins TRBV6-2 or TRBV6-3 and TRBJ2-7; 7 nucleotides line up with TRBD1. Trimming removed 0 bases from V and 3 bases from J; junction bases left unmatched: 5. The CDR3 runs to 15 residues. Per germline, CDR1 MNHEY and CDR2 SVGEGT. CDR3 residues: CASSYSTGKLYEQYF. CDR3 nucleotide sequence: TGTGCCAGCAGTTACTCGACAGGGAAACTCTACGAGCAGTACTTC.

The CDR3 DNA reads TGTGCCAGCAGCTTGGACAGCTTAAACTATGGCTACACCTTC. Translation gives CASSLDSLNYGYTF. The chain has TRBV7-2 and TRBJ1-2, with D tentatively TRBD1 (6 bases). Trimming stripped 3 bases from V and 2 bases from J, with 10 bases between. The CDR3 is 14 amino acids. Germline V CDR1 and CDR2: SGHTA, FQGNSA.